This record concerns one T cell receptor (beta chain) sequence. This CDR3 is also generated by other DNA sequences in the sample. Assay used: immunoSEQ multiplex PCR; TCRdb lists only in-frame clones, some missing. Here the sample spans tens of thousands of clones, 70% to 90% being singletons. From germline, CDR1 is GTSNPN and CDR2 SVGIG (reference sequence). The CDR3 totals 15 residues. Trimming cost V 2 bases and J 4 bases; bases outside gene matches: 3. This sample is drawn from a study of OX40 agonist ivuxolimab in advanced cancers. This receptor was taken from an adult with an advanced solid tumor such as melanoma, head and neck, liver or kidney cancer. Specimen: CD4+ or CD8+ T cells sorted from blood, collected in a trial of the OX40 agonist ivuxolimab. The V gene is TRBV30, the J gene TRBJ2-3; 13 nucleotides match TRBD2. The CDR3 protein is CAWSQLAGGPDTQYF. The CDR3 DNA reads TGTGCCTGGAGTCAACTAGCGGGGGGGCCAGATACGCAGTATTTT.